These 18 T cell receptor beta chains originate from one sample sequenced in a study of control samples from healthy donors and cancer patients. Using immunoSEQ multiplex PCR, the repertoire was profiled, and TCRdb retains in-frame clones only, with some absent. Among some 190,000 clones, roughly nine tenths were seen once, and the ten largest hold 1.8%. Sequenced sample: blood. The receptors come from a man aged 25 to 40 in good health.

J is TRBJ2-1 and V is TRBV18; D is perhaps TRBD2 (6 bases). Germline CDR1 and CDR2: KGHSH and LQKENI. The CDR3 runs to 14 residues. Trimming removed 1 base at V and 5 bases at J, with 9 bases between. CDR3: CASSPQTRNNEQFF. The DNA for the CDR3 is TGTGCCAGCTCACCACAGACTAGAAACAATGAGCAGTTCTTC.

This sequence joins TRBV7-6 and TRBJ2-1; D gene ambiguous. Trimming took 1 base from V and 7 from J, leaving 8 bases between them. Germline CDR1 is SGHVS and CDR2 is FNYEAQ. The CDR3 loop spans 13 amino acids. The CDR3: CASSLEGSNEQFF. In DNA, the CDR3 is TGTGCCAGCAGCTTAGAAGGTAGTAATGAGCAGTTCTTC.

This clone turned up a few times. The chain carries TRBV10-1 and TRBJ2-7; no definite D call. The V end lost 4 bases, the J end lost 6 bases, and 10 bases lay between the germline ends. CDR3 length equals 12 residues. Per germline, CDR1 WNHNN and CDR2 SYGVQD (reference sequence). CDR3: CASSGYRGEQYF. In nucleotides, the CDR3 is TGCGCCAGCAGTGGGTACAGAGGCGAGCAGTACTTC.

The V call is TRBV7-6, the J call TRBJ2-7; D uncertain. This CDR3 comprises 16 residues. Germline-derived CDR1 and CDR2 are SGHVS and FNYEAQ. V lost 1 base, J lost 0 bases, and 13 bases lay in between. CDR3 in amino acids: CASSLGSGRSSYEQYF. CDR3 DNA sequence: TGTGCCAGCAGCTTAGGCTCCGGACGTAGCTCCTACGAGCAGTACTTC.

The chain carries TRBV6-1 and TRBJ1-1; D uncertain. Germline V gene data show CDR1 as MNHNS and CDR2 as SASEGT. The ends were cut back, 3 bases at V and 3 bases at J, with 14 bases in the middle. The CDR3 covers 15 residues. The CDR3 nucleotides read TGTGCCAGCAGTGAGGCCTCTGCAGCTCACACTGAAGCTTTCTTT. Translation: CASSEASAAHTEAFF.

The DNA for the CDR3 is TGTGCCAGCAGTATAACCAGGGAGAGTAATTCACCCCTCCACTTT. It translates to CASSITRESNSPLHF. The gene calls are TRBV2 and TRBJ1-6, with D tentatively TRBD1 (5 bases). V was pared by 5 bases and J by 6 bases, with 14 bases between. The germline V gene encodes CDR1 SNHLY and CDR2 FYNNEI. The CDR3 covers 15 residues.

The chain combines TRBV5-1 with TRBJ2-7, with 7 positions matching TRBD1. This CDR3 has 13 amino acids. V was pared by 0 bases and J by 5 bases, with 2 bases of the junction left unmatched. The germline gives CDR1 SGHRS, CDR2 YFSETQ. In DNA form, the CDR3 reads TGCGCCAGCAGCTTGGCCGACAGGGACGAGCAGTACTTC. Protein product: CASSLADRDEQYF.

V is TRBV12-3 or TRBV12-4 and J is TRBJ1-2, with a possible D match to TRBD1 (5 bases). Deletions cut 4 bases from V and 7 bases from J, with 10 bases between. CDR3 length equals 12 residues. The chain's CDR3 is CASSSTDSGYTF. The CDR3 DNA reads TGTGCCAGCAGTTCGACAGATTCTGGCTACACCTTC.

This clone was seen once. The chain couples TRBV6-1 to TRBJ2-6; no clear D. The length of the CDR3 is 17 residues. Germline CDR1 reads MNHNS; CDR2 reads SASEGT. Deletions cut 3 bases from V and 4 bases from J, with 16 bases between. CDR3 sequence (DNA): TGTGCCAGCAGTGATAGCAGGTCTTTCCCCGGGGCCAACGTCCTGACTTTC. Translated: CASSDSRSFPGANVLTF.

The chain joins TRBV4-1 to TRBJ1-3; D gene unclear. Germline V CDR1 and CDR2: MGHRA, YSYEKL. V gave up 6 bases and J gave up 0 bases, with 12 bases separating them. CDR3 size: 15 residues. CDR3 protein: CASSTGWSSGNTIYF. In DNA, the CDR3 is TGCGCCAGCAGTACCGGGTGGAGCTCTGGAAACACCATATATTTT.

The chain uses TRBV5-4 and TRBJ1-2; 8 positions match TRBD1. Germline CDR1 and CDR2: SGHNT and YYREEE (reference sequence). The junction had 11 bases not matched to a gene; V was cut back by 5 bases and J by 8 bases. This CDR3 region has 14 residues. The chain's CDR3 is CASSFSGGGGGYTF. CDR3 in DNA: TGTGCCAGCAGTTTTTCAGGGGGCGGGGGAGGCTACACCTTC.

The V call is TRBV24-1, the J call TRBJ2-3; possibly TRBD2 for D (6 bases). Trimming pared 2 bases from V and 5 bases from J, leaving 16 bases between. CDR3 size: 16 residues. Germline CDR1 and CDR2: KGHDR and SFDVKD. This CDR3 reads CATSDSLGGGGDTQYF. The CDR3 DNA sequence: TGTGCCACCAGTGATTCCCTGGGGGGAGGTGGAGATACGCAGTATTTT.

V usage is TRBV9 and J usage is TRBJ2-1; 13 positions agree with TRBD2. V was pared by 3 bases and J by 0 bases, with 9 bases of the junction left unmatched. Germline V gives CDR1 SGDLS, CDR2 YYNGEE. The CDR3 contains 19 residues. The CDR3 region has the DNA TGTGCCAGCAGCGGAGCCACGACTAGCGGGGGGAGCTCCTACAATGAGCAGTTCTTC. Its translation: CASSGATTSGGSSYNEQFF.

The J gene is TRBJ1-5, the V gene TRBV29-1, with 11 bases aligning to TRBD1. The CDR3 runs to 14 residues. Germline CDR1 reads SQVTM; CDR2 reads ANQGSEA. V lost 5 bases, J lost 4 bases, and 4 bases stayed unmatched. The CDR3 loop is CSVTGQGGNQPQHF. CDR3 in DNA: TGCAGCGTTACGGGACAGGGGGGTAATCAGCCCCAGCATTTT.

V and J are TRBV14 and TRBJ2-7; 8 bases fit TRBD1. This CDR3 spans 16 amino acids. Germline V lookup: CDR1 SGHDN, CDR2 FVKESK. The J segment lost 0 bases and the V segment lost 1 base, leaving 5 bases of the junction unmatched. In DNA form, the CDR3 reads TGTGCCAGCAGCCAAGCGCGCGGGACAGGCTCCTACGAGCAGTACTTC. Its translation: CASSQARGTGSYEQYF.

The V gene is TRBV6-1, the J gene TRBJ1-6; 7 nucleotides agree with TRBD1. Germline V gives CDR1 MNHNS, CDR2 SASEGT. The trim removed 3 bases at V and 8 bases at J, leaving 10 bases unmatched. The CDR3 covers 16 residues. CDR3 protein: CASSDSLGGADSPLHF. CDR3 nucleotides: TGTGCCAGCAGTGACAGCCTAGGGGGCGCCGATTCACCCCTCCACTTT.

CDR3 in DNA: TGTGCTAGTGGTCCCCCCCGACAGGGGGCAGGGGAGCTGTTTTTT. Its translation: CASGPPRQGAGELFF. The rearrangement links TRBV12-5 to TRBJ2-2; 10 bases are shared with TRBD1. Losses at the gene ends were 5 bases for V and 8 bases for J; bases not matched to a gene: 8. The CDR3 is 15 amino acids. CDR1 is LGHNT and CDR2 is FRNRAP in the germline V gene. Drawing the rest from reference TRBV12-5 and TRBJ2-2, the complete variable domain is DARVTQTPRHKVTEMGQEVTMRCQPILGHNTVFWYRQTMMQGLELLAYFRNRAPLDDSGMPKDRFSAEMPDATLATLKIQPSEPRDSAVYFCASGPPRQGAGELFFGEGSRLTVL.

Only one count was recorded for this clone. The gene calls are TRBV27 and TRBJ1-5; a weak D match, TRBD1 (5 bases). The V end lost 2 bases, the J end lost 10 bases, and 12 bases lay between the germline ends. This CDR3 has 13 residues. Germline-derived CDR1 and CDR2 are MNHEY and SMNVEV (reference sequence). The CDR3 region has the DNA TGTGCCAGCAGTTTAGGAGGGGAAGGACCCCAGCATTTT. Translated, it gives CASSLGGEGPQHF.